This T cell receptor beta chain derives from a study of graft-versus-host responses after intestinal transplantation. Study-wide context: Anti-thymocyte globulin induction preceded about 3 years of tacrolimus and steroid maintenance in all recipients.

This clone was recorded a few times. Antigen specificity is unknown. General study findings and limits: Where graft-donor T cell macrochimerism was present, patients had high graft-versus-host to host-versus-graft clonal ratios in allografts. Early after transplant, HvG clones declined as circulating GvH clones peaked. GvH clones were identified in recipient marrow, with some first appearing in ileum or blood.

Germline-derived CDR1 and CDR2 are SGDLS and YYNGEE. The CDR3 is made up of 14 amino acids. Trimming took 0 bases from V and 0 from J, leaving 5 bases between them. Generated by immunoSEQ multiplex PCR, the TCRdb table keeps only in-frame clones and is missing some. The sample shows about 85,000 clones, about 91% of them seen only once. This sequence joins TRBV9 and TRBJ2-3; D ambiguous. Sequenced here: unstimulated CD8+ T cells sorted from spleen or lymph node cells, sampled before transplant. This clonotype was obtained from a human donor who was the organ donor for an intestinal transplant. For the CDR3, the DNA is TGTGCCAGCAGCGTAGGCCCTAGCACAGATACGCAGTATTTT. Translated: CASSVGPSTDTQYF.